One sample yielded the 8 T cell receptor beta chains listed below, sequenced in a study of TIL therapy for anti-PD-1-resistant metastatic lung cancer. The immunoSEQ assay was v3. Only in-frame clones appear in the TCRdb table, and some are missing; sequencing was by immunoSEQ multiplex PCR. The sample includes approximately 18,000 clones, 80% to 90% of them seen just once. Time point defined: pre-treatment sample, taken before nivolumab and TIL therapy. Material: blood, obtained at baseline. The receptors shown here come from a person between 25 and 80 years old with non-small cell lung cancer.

For the CDR3, the DNA is TGTGCCAGCAGTGACGAGTTTTCTAGCAATCAGCCCCAGCATTTT. Its protein is CASSDEFSSNQPQHF. The genes are TRBV6-1 and TRBJ1-5, with D unclear. Germline V gives CDR1 MNHNS, CDR2 SASEGT. This CDR3 is 15 amino acids long. The germline V and J ends were trimmed by 3 bases and 0 bases, with 9 bases remaining between them.

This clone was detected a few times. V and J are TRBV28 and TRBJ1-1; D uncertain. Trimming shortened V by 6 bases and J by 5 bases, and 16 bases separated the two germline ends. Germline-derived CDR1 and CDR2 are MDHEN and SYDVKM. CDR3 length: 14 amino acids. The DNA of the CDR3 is TGTGCCAGCAGCCTCGCTGGGCCTGAAACTGAAGCTTTCTTT. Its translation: CASSLAGPETEAFF.

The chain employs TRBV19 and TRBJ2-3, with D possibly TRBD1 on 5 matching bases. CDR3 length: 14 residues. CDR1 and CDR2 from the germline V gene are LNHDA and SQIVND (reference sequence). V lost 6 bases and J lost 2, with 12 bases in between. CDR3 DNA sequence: TGTGCCAGTAGCCTAGGGGCTCCCACAGATACGCAGTATTTT. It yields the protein CASSLGAPTDTQYF.

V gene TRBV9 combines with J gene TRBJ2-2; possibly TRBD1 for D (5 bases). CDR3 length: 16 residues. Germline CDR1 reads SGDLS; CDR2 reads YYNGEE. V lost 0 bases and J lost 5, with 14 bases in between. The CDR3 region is CASSVGVWGETGELFF. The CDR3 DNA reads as TGTGCCAGCAGCGTAGGTGTGTGGGGCGAGACCGGGGAGCTGTTTTTT.

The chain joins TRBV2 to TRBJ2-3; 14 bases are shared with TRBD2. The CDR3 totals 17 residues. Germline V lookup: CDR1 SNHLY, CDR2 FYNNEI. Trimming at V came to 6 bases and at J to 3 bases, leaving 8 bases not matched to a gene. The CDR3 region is CASSPTGLAGGTDTQYF. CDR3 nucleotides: TGTGCCAGCAGCCCTACAGGACTAGCGGGAGGAACAGATACGCAGTATTTT. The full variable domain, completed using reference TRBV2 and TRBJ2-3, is EPEVTQTPSHQVTQMGQEVILRCVPISNHLYFYWYRQILGQKVEFLVSFYNNEISEKSEIFDDQFSVERPDGSNFTLKIRSTKLEDSAMYFCASSPTGLAGGTDTQYFGPGTRLTVL.

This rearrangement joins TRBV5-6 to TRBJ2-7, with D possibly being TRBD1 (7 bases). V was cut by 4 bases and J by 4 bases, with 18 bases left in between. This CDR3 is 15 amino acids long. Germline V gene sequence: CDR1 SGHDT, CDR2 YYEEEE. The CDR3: CASSQGGQPRYEQYF. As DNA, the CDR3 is TGTGCCAGCAGCCAGGGGGGACAGCCGCGGTACGAGCAGTACTTC.

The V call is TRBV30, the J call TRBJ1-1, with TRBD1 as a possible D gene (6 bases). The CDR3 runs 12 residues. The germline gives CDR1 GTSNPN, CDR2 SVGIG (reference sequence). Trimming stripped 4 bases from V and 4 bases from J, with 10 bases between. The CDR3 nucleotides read TGTGCCTGGAACCAAGGGGGCACTGAAGCTTTCTTT. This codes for CAWNQGGTEAFF.

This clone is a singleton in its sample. CDR3 region: CASSLSGGRYTGELFF. The CDR3 DNA is TGTGCCAGCAGCCTATCAGGGGGCCGTTACACCGGGGAGCTGTTTTTT. The chain is built from TRBV7-6 and TRBJ2-2; the match to TRBD1 covers 8 bases. The germline V gene has CDR1 SGHVS and CDR2 FNYEAQ. V was pared by 5 bases and J by 3 bases, with 8 bases of the junction left unmatched. This CDR3 spans 16 amino acids.